This T cell receptor (beta chain) appears in the sequencing data of a study of OX40 agonist ivuxolimab in advanced cancers. Study details: Age averaged 60 years (range roughly 23 to 79), and more than 80% were male. Three individuals attained partial responses, comprising one hepatocellular carcinoma case and two cutaneous melanoma cases. Study conclusions and caveats: Still undetermined is the antigen specificity of the expanded peripheral T cells.

The CDR3 runs 14 residues. V was clipped by 4 bases and J by 5 bases, with 15 bases between them. CDR1 and CDR2 from the germline V gene are SGDLS and YYNGEE. Clones were read by immunoSEQ multiplex PCR, and TCRdb kept only the in-frame ones, dropping some. This table has about 44,000 clones, about 90% appearing once. A remark on this clone: Its antigen remains unidentified.

The receptor's source is an adult with an advanced solid tumor such as melanoma, head and neck, liver or kidney cancer. This sequence joins TRBV9 and TRBJ1-1; tentatively, D is TRBD1 (6 bases). The sample consisted of CD4+ or CD8+ T cells sorted from blood, taken in a trial of the OX40 agonist ivuxolimab. The CDR3 spells CASSPSGEGTEAFF. CDR3 bases: TGTGCCAGCAGCCCTTCAGGGGAGGGGACTGAAGCTTTCTTT.